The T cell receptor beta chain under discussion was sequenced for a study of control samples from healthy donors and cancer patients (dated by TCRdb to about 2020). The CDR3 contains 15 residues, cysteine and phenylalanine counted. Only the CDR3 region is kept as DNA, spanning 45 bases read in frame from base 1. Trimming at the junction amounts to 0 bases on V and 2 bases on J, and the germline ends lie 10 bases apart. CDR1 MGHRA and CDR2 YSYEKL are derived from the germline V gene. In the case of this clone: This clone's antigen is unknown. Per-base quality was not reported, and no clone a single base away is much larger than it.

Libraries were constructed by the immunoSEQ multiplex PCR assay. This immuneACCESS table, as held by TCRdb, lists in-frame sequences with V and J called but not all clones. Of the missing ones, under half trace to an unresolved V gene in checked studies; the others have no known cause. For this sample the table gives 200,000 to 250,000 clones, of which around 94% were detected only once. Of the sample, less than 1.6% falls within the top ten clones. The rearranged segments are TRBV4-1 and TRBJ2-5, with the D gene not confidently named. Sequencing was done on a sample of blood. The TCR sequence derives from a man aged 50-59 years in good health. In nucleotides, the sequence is TGCGCCAGCAGCCAAGATTTTGCCAGACAAGAGACCCAGTACTTC. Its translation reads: CASSQDFARQETQYF.